These 14 T cell receptor beta chains were all obtained from the same sample, sequenced in a study of CD8+CD57+ T cells in acquired aplastic anemia. Genomic DNA acted as the template from which TCR beta VDJ combination and CDR3 sequence profiling were carried out. TCRdb reprocessed the reads via MiXCR and lists one record per CDR3 protein. This table holds about 68,000 distinct CDR3 sequences, roughly half found once. Material for sequencing was sorted CD4+, CD8+, or CD8+CD57+ T cells (not recorded which) from PBMCs. These receptors were taken from a human donor in good health, serving as a control.

The chain couples TRBV20-1 to TRBJ2-7; D uncertain. Trimming removed 3 bases at V and 4 bases at J, with 7 bases between. This CDR3 has 11 amino acids. Germline CDR1 and CDR2: DFQATT and SNEGSKA (reference sequence). CDR3 sequence: CSASVAYEQYF. Written as DNA, the CDR3 is TGCAGTGCTAGTGTGGCTTACGAGCAGTACTTC.

In regard to this clonotype: Because it lacks the conserved phenylalanine or tryptophan at the end, this CDR3 is likely a read error. This chain joins TRBV7-9 and TRBJ2-7, with 10 bases lining up with TRBD2. The CDR3 is 15 residues long. The germline CDR1 and CDR2 sequences are SEHNR and FQNEAQ (reference sequence). The CDR3 loop is CASSPRTSGIYEQYS. CDR3 nucleotide sequence: TGTGCCAGCAGCCCCCGGACTAGCGGAATCTACGAACAGTACTCC.

This clonotype was detected ten times or more. The chain uses TRBV4-2 and TRBJ2-7; 11 nucleotides match TRBD2. J was trimmed by 2 bases and V by 0 bases; bases with no gene match: 0. In germline, CDR1 is LGHNA, CDR2 YNFKEQ. The CDR3 spans 15 residues. CDR3 residues: CASSQDSGGAYEQYF. CDR3 coding DNA: TGTGCCAGCAGCCAAGATAGCGGGGGGGCCTACGAGCAGTACTTC.

J is TRBJ2-3 and V is TRBV29-1, with D possibly matching TRBD2 (5 bases). The CDR3 length is 13 residues. Trimming took off 4 bases at V and 4 bases at J, with 12 bases between the two ends. From germline, CDR1 is SQVTM and CDR2 ANQGSEA. CDR3 loop: CSVGGYEADTQYF. CDR3 in DNA: TGCAGCGTTGGAGGGTACGAGGCAGATACGCAGTATTTT.

This clonotype was recorded many times. The chain employs TRBV27 and TRBJ2-1; possible D gene TRBD1, 5 bases. This CDR3 has 12 residues. Germline CDR1 and CDR2: MNHEY and SMNVEV (reference sequence). Trimming removed 2 bases at V and 15 bases at J, with 14 bases between. The CDR3 bases are TGTGCCAGCAGTTTAGTAAGGGGCCCGTCGTTCTTC. It specifies CASSLVRGPSFF.

The chain uses TRBV6-4 and TRBJ1-1; a possible D gene is TRBD1 (5 bases). Germline V lookup: CDR1 MRHNA, CDR2 SNTAGT. The CDR3 runs to 13 residues. V gave up 7 bases and J gave up 4 bases, with 13 bases separating them. The CDR3 loop reads CASTRGDGTEAFF. For the CDR3, the DNA is TGTGCCAGCACCCGAGGGGATGGCACTGAAGCTTTCTTT.

The chain employs TRBV5-1 and TRBJ2-7, with D tentatively TRBD1 or TRBD2 (5 bases each). The V gene lost 5 bases and the J gene lost 3 bases, with 15 bases spanning the gap. The germline gives CDR1 SGHRS, CDR2 YFSETQ. The length of the CDR3 is 14 residues. The CDR3 loop is CASRPSGTFYEQYF. For the CDR3, the DNA is TGCGCCAGCAGACCCTCCGGGACGTTCTACGAGCAGTACTTC.

The chain couples TRBV11-1 to TRBJ1-1, with TRBD1 identical over 7 bases. J was trimmed by 2 bases and V by 2 bases; bases with no gene match: 8. The germline V gene encodes CDR1 SGHAT and CDR2 FQDESV (reference sequence). The CDR3 is made up of 16 amino acids. The CDR3, as DNA: TGTGCCAGCAGCTTACAGGGGGTACCCGGCAACACTGAAGCTTTCTTT. Translation: CASSLQGVPGNTEAFF.

The chain is built from TRBV5-1 and TRBJ1-3; D call uncertain. CDR3 length: 13 residues. Trimming took off 0 bases at V and 4 bases at J, with 5 bases between the two ends. The germline CDR1 and CDR2 sequences are SGHRS and YFSETQ. The CDR3 region is CASSLEEGNTIYF. Here the CDR3 DNA reads TGCGCCAGCAGCTTGGAGGAGGGAAACACCATATATTTT.

The CDR3 sequence: CSARLAGSTDTQYF. The DNA for the CDR3 is TGCAGTGCTAGGTTAGCGGGAAGCACAGATACGCAGTATTTT. V and J are TRBV20-1 and TRBJ2-3; the match to TRBD2 covers 8 bases. Losses at the gene ends were 3 bases for V and 0 bases for J; bases not matched to a gene: 2. CDR3 size: 14 residues. CDR1 and CDR2 (germline): DFQATT, SNEGSKA (reference sequence).

Within the sample, this clonotype is medium-sized. This rearrangement joins TRBV29-1 to TRBJ2-7; D unresolved. The V end lost 3 bases, the J end lost 2 bases, and 17 bases lay between the germline ends. CDR1 is SQVTM and CDR2 is ANQGSEA in the germline V gene. CDR3 length: 15 residues. The CDR3 here is CSVEVQTLHPYEQYF. CDR3 bases: TGCAGCGTTGAGGTACAGACCCTGCACCCCTACGAGCAGTACTTC.

The CDR3 loop is CASSLGLPTDTQYF. The CDR3 coding sequence is TGTGCCAGCAGCTTAGGGCTACCCACAGATACGCAGTATTTT. V is TRBV7-3 and J is TRBJ2-3; no clear D gene. Between the trimmed V and J ends, which lost 2 bases and 2 bases, there was a span of 8 bases. CDR1 and CDR2 from the germline V gene are SGHTA and FQGTGA. The CDR3 totals 14 residues.

The rearrangement links TRBV6-5 to TRBJ2-1; TRBD1 agrees at 7 bases. The J call may be in error: the DNA end matches TRBJ2-7 better. The length of the CDR3 is 14 residues. Germline CDR1 and CDR2: MNHEY and SVGAGI. In DNA form, the CDR3 reads TGTGCCAGCAGTTACTCGGACAGGACGCACGAGCAGTACTTC. Its protein product is CASSYSDRTHEQYF.

This clonotype was detected many times. Here the CDR3 DNA reads TGTGCCTGGACCATGGCAGCGGGCGGCACCATATATTTT. Amino acids: CAWTMAAGGTIYF. The J gene is TRBJ1-3, the V gene TRBV30; D is unclear. Deletions cut 4 bases from V and 9 bases from J, with 16 bases between. In germline, CDR1 is GTSNPN, CDR2 SVGIG (reference sequence). This CDR3 has 13 residues. Based on the CDR3 plus reference TRBV30 and TRBJ1-3, the full variable domain is SQTIHQWPATLVQPVGSPLSLECTVEGTSNPNLYWYRQAAGRGLQLLFYSVGIGQISSEVPQNLSASRPQDRQFILSSKKLLLSDSGFYLCAWTMAAGGTIYFGEGSWLTVV.